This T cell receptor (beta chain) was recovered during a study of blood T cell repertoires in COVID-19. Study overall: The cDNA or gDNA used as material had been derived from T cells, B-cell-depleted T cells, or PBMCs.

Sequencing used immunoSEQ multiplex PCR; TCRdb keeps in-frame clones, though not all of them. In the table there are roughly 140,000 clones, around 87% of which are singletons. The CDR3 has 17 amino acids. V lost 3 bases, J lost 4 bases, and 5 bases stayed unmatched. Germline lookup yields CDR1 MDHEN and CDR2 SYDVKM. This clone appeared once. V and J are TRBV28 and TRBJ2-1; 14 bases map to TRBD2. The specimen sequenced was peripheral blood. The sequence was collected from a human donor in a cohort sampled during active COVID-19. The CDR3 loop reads CASSLGLAGADYNEQFF. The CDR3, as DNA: TGTGCCAGCAGTTTGGGACTAGCGGGAGCGGATTACAATGAGCAGTTCTTC.